These 22 T cell receptor beta chains were all obtained from the same sample, sequenced in a study of OX40 agonist ivuxolimab in advanced cancers. The data were produced by immunoSEQ multiplex PCR, yet TCRdb's version contains in-frame clones alone and is incomplete. The sample shows tens of thousands of clones, 80% to 90% of them seen only once. Material: CD4+ or CD8+ T cells sorted from blood, obtained in a trial of the OX40 agonist ivuxolimab. The receptors shown here come from an adult with an advanced solid tumor such as melanoma, head and neck, liver or kidney cancer.

In its sample, this clone was seen once. The chain couples TRBV5-8 to TRBJ2-7; TRBD2 matches at 8 bases. Germline V gene lookup returns CDR1 SGHTS and CDR2 YDEGEE. V gave up 4 bases and J gave up 0 bases; unmatched junction bases: 9. There are 16 residues in the CDR3. CDR3 coding DNA: TGTGCCAGCAGCCGTGGGGTAGCGGGAAACTCCTACGAGCAGTACGTC. It translates to CASSRGVAGNSYEQYV.

The rearrangement joins TRBV4-3 to TRBJ1-2; D uncertain. The ends were cut back, 0 bases at V and 10 bases at J, with 18 bases in the middle. The germline V gene has CDR1 LGHNA and CDR2 YSLEER. This CDR3 is 15 amino acids long. As DNA, the CDR3 is TGCGCCAGCAGCCAAGACTACAGCTCTAGAGATGACTACACCTTC. Its protein product is CASSQDYSSRDDYTF.

This clone was observed a single time. The CDR3 sequence: CASLLTRNTGELFF. CDR3 DNA sequence: TGTGCCAGCCTCTTGACCCGGAACACCGGGGAGCTGTTTTTT. The chain recombines TRBV6-5 with TRBJ2-2; D unclear. Trimming took off 8 bases at V and 1 base at J, with 11 bases between the two ends. The CDR3 is made up of 14 amino acids. The germline gives CDR1 MNHEY, CDR2 SVGAGI.

This sequence joins TRBV7-8 and TRBJ1-1; D gene ambiguous. CDR3 length equals 14 residues. V was shortened by 4 bases and J by 0 bases, with 9 bases between the two germline ends. The V gene's germline CDR1 is SGHVS and CDR2 FQNEAQ. This chain's CDR3 is CASSYRQMNTEAFF. In nucleotides, the CDR3 is TGTGCCAGCAGCTACAGACAAATGAACACTGAAGCTTTCTTT.

The rearrangement uses TRBV27 and TRBJ2-6; 7 nucleotides match TRBD1. The V segment lost 2 bases and the J segment 2 bases; nucleotides outside the gene matches: 3. The germline gives CDR1 MNHEY, CDR2 SMNVEV (reference sequence). There are 16 residues in the CDR3. The CDR3 loop reads CASSLRGGAGANVLTF. The DNA for the CDR3 is TGTGCCAGCAGTTTAAGAGGGGGCGCTGGGGCCAACGTCCTGACTTTC.

The rearrangement joins TRBV7-8 to TRBJ2-1; TRBD2 matches at 9 bases. The CDR3 runs 17 residues. Germline V CDR1 and CDR2: SGHVS, FQNEAQ. V lost 4 bases and J lost 5; bases outside the gene matches: 12. The CDR3 region is CASSWAPRVAGDNEQFF. CDR3 DNA: TGTGCCAGCAGCTGGGCCCCTCGGGTAGCGGGAGACAATGAGCAGTTCTTC.

This chain links TRBV21-1 with TRBJ1-1; the DNA was not compared with TRBD1, the D call given in the table. TRBV21-1 is deemed a pseudogene. CDR3 size: 16 residues. The CDR3 DNA reads as TGTGCCAGCAGCAAAGCGCTGGGGCACCTGAACACTGAAGCTTTCTTT. As protein: CASSKALGHLNTEAFF.

The J gene is TRBJ2-3, the V gene TRBV5-1, with TRBD2 identical over 10 bases. With 2 bases clipped from V and 4 bases from J, the junction kept 4 bases outside the gene matches. In germline, CDR1 is SGHRS, CDR2 YFSETQ. CDR3 length: 15 amino acids. CDR3 nucleotide sequence: TGCGCCAGCAGCTTACTAGCGGGAAGGTCAGATACGCAGTATTTT. Protein sequence: CASSLLAGRSDTQYF.

This chain connects TRBV18 to TRBJ1-1, with a possible D match to TRBD1 (5 bases). Per germline, CDR1 KGHSH and CDR2 LQKENI. The V gene lost 10 bases and the J gene lost 0 bases, with 12 bases spanning the gap. This CDR3 has 13 amino acids. The CDR3 region is CATRDSMNTEAFF. The CDR3 DNA is TGTGCCACCCGGGACTCAATGAACACTGAAGCTTTCTTT.

The chain combines TRBV4-2 with TRBJ1-2; 9 bases are a match to TRBD1. Per the germline V gene, CDR1 is LGHNA and CDR2 is YNFKEQ. V lost 0 bases, J lost 0 bases, and 8 bases stayed unmatched. The CDR3 covers 18 residues. CDR3 DNA: TGTGCCAGCAGCCAAGATCTAAACAGGGGGCCCTCTAACTATGGCTACACCTTC. Amino acid sequence: CASSQDLNRGPSNYGYTF.

This clone was seen a single time. This chain joins TRBV2 and TRBJ2-2; 13 nucleotides match TRBD2. In germline, CDR1 is SNHLY, CDR2 FYNNEI. CDR3 length: 15 residues. V lost 6 bases and J lost 5; bases outside the gene matches: 3. This CDR3 reads CASRGTSGMTGELFF. As DNA, the CDR3 is TGTGCCAGCAGAGGGACTAGCGGGATGACCGGGGAGCTGTTTTTT.

The CDR3 protein is CATSQGDSLHEQYF. CDR3 in DNA: TGTGCCACCAGTCAGGGGGACAGTTTACACGAGCAGTACTTC. V is TRBV15 and J is TRBJ2-7, with 7 positions matching TRBD1. With 6 bases clipped from V and 5 bases from J, the junction kept 10 bases outside the gene matches. Germline loops: CDR1 LNHNV, CDR2 YYDKDF (reference sequence). CDR3 length: 14 residues.

The J gene is TRBJ2-2, the V gene TRBV5-1; 7 bases are shared with TRBD2. After removal of 3 bases from V and 6 bases from J, the junction contained 11 bases not matched to a gene. The germline V gene has CDR1 SGHRS and CDR2 YFSETQ. CDR3 length: 16 residues. CDR3 in DNA: TGCGCCAGCAGCTCCCCCTCCGGGACTAACGCCGGGGAGCTGTTTTTT. Protein: CASSSPSGTNAGELFF.

V gene TRBV10-3 combines with J gene TRBJ1-1; D may be TRBD1 (5 bases). Germline V gene data show CDR1 as ENHRY and CDR2 as SYGVKD. The CDR3 is made up of 13 amino acids. V lost 2 bases and J lost 1, with 5 bases in between. The CDR3 here is CAISEQGNTEAFF. The CDR3 coding sequence is TGTGCCATCAGTGAGCAGGGGAACACTGAAGCTTTCTTT.

The chain joins TRBV14 to TRBJ1-4; 10 nucleotides match TRBD1. Unmatched junction bases numbered 4, after V lost 4 bases and J lost 8 bases. The CDR3 has 14 residues. The germline gives CDR1 SGHDN, CDR2 FVKESK. For the CDR3, the DNA is TGTGCCAGCAGCCGGCGGACAGGGGGGGAAAAACTGTTTTTT. This codes for CASSRRTGGEKLFF.

This clone occurred a few times. V gene TRBV4-1 combines with J gene TRBJ1-5; D gene uncertain. Trimming removed 0 bases from V and 7 bases from J, with 7 bases in between. CDR1 is MGHRA, CDR2 YSYEKL, per germline. The CDR3 spans 13 residues. CDR3 coding DNA: TGCGCCAGCAGCCAAGAGGTCCGACAGCCCCAGCATTTT. Protein sequence: CASSQEVRQPQHF.

Written as DNA, the CDR3 is TGTGCCAGCTCCTTTTCGCAGGGGTCTATGAACACTGAAGCTTTCTTT. This sequence encodes CASSFSQGSMNTEAFF. The chain couples TRBV18 to TRBJ1-1, with a weak D call TRBD1 (6 bases). Trimming cost V 6 bases and J 0 bases, with 17 bases left between them. The germline V gene encodes CDR1 KGHSH and CDR2 LQKENI. The CDR3 is made up of 16 amino acids.

The genes are TRBV5-1 and TRBJ2-2; 7 nucleotides line up with TRBD1. The V gene's germline CDR1 is SGHRS and CDR2 YFSETQ. The CDR3 spans 15 residues. The junction had 5 bases not matched to a gene; V was cut back by 4 bases and J by 2 bases. The CDR3 DNA is TGCGCCAGCAGCCCTAGACAGGGTAACACCGGGGAGCTGTTTTTT. As protein: CASSPRQGNTGELFF.

In its sample, this clone was seen a few times. The DNA for the CDR3 is TGTGCCAGCAGCTTAAGTGCCCCGGTCGCCTACAATGAGCAGTTCTTC. This sequence encodes CASSLSAPVAYNEQFF. V gene TRBV7-2 combines with J gene TRBJ2-1; unclear D gene. The CDR3 contains 16 residues. Germline V lookup: CDR1 SGHTA, CDR2 FQGNSA. V shed 2 bases and J shed 2 bases, with 13 bases lying between them.

The rearrangement uses TRBV5-1 and TRBJ2-3; D is uncertain. V was pared by 2 bases and J by 6 bases, with 19 bases between. The CDR3 consists of 16 residues. Germline V CDR1 and CDR2: SGHRS, YFSETQ. The DNA for the CDR3 is TGCGCCAGCAGCTTTACGGGTAAGGGCCTAAGTGATACGCAGTATTTT. Translation gives CASSFTGKGLSDTQYF. The variable domain in full, with the rest retrieved from reference TRBV5-1 and TRBJ2-3, is KAGVTQTPRYLIKTRGQQVTLSCSPISGHRSVSWYQQTPGQGLQFLFEYFSETQRNKGNFPGRFSGRQFSNSRSEMNVSTLELGDSALYLCASSFTGKGLSDTQYFGPGTRLTVL.

The chain couples TRBV18 to TRBJ2-7, with D perhaps matching TRBD1 (5 bases). The CDR3 runs 14 residues. Trimming took 3 bases from V and 6 from J, leaving 15 bases between them. Germline loops: CDR1 KGHSH, CDR2 LQKENI. This CDR3 reads CASSPEGVRREQYV. The CDR3 bases are TGTGCCAGCTCACCTGAAGGGGTACGGCGCGAGCAGTACGTC.

V and J are TRBV2 and TRBJ1-5; D perhaps matches TRBD1 (5 bases). CDR3 size: 13 residues. Trimming removed 4 bases from V and 5 bases from J, with 9 bases in between. In germline, CDR1 is SNHLY, CDR2 FYNNEI. The DNA for the CDR3 is TGTGCCAGCAGTGCTAGGGGCGATCAGCCCCAGCATTTT. Its protein product is CASSARGDQPQHF.